Following are 24 T cell receptor beta chains from one sample sequenced in a study of blood T cell repertoires in COVID-19. Profiled with immunoSEQ multiplex PCR; TCRdb holds only in-frame clones, not every one. The sample includes approximately 170,000 clones, about 83% of them seen just once. The sequenced sample consisted of peripheral blood. The source is a young man with active or convalescent COVID-19.

The chain uses TRBV7-2 and TRBJ1-1; weak D call: TRBD1 (5 bases). The CDR3 runs 12 residues. Germline V gene sequence: CDR1 SGHTA, CDR2 FQGNSA. Trimming cost V 2 bases and J 5 bases, with 6 bases left between them. This CDR3 is CASSLRGTEAFF. Written as DNA, the CDR3 is TGTGCCAGCAGCTTAAGGGGTACTGAAGCTTTCTTT.

This clone has just a few counts. The chain has TRBV7-6 and TRBJ1-1; D is undetermined. Trimming removed 3 bases at V and 0 bases at J, with 17 bases between. Germline assignment: CDR1 SGHVS and CDR2 FNYEAQ. The CDR3 has 17 amino acids. For the CDR3, the DNA is TGTGCCAGCAGCTTCCAGGATACGATGGCGATGAACACTGAAGCTTTCTTT. Its translation: CASSFQDTMAMNTEAFF.

J is TRBJ2-7 and V is TRBV5-1; 9 nucleotides line up with TRBD1. J lost 2 bases, V lost 4 bases, and 7 bases had no gene match. The CDR3 is made up of 15 amino acids. CDR1 SGHRS and CDR2 YFSETQ come from the germline V gene. The CDR3 is CASSGGRDRAYEQYF. The CDR3 nucleotides are TGCGCCAGCAGCGGGGGCCGGGACAGGGCCTACGAGCAGTACTTC.

The V gene is TRBV5-1, the J gene TRBJ2-1; weak D call: TRBD1 (5 bases). The V end lost 2 bases, the J end lost 5 bases, and 11 bases lay between the germline ends. The CDR3 is 14 residues long. Germline assignment: CDR1 SGHRS and CDR2 YFSETQ. CDR3 bases: TGCGCCAGCAGCTTACGACAGAGAAACAATGAGCAGTTCTTC. Its protein is CASSLRQRNNEQFF.

The CDR3 protein is CASSVSGSGYTF. The DNA of the CDR3 is TGTGCCAGCAGCGTATCCGGGTCGGGCTACACCTTC. The chain joins TRBV9 to TRBJ1-2; no firm D call. The V end lost 1 base, the J end lost 8 bases, and 9 bases lay between the germline ends. The germline V gene encodes CDR1 SGDLS and CDR2 YYNGEE. The CDR3 spans 12 residues.

This clone was seen a few times. This chain joins TRBV6-6 and TRBJ1-1, with TRBD1 matching 7 bases. The J segment lost 3 bases and the V segment lost 4 bases, leaving 8 bases of the junction unmatched. CDR1 is MNHNY, CDR2 SVGAGI, per germline (reference sequence). The CDR3 is 15 amino acids. CDR3 DNA sequence: TGTGCCAGCAGTTTACAAGGGGGCGGGTACACTGAAGCTTTCTTT. It specifies CASSLQGGGYTEAFF.

This chain uses TRBV19 with TRBJ2-2; TRBD2 is a possible D gene (5 bases). The CDR3 is 17 amino acids. V lost 1 base and J lost 6, with 18 bases in between. The germline gives CDR1 LNHDA, CDR2 SQIVND (reference sequence). The CDR3 reads CASSIVLHRARAGELFF. DNA for the CDR3: TGTGCCAGTAGTATAGTGTTGCATAGGGCGCGGGCCGGGGAGCTGTTTTTT.

The chain links TRBV7-9 to TRBJ1-1; TRBD1 matches at 10 bases. This CDR3 is 15 amino acids long. With V trimmed by 5 bases and J by 0 bases, 3 bases remained unmatched. The germline gives CDR1 SEHNR, CDR2 FQNEAQ (reference sequence). The CDR3 reads CASSPTGGLNTEAFF. CDR3 DNA: TGTGCCAGCAGCCCGACAGGGGGCCTGAACACTGAAGCTTTCTTT.

This clone was recorded once. This chain uses TRBV2 with TRBJ2-7, with TRBD1 matching 9 bases. Germline CDR1 and CDR2: SNHLY and FYNNEI. Trimming at V came to 9 bases and at J to 2 bases, leaving 2 bases not matched to a gene. The CDR3 is 12 amino acids. CDR3 nucleotide sequence: TGTGCCAGACAGGGGGCGACCTACGAGCAGTACGTC. It codes for CARQGATYEQYV.

J is TRBJ2-3 and V is TRBV6-5; 8 bases agree with TRBD1. The V gene's germline CDR1 is MNHEY and CDR2 SVGAGI. CDR3 length: 16 amino acids. Trimming cost V 2 bases and J 6 bases; bases outside gene matches: 10. The CDR3 coding sequence is TGTGCCAGCAGTTACGCCCTGGGACAGGCGGGGGATACGCAGTATTTT. Amino acids: CASSYALGQAGDTQYF.

This rearrangement joins TRBV7-2 to TRBJ2-7; weak D call: TRBD2 (5 bases). CDR1 SGHTA and CDR2 FQGNSA come from the germline V gene. The CDR3 has 16 residues. Deletions cut 4 bases from V and 4 bases from J, with 20 bases between. The CDR3 DNA reads as TGTGCCAGCAGCTCAAACCCTCACCGCGGGCTTTACGAGCAGTACGTC. Amino acids: CASSSNPHRGLYEQYV.

The chain couples TRBV9 to TRBJ2-7; 8 bases align to TRBD1. CDR3 length equals 15 residues. Per germline, CDR1 SGDLS and CDR2 YYNGEE. Trimming removed 0 bases from V and 3 bases from J; junction bases left unmatched: 5. DNA of the CDR3: TGTGCCAGCAGCGTAGAGGGACAGGCCATCTACGAGCAGTACTTC. It translates to CASSVEGQAIYEQYF.

J is TRBJ2-1 and V is TRBV7-6; 12 positions match TRBD2. The CDR3 extends over 19 amino acids. Trimming removed 5 bases from V and 2 bases from J; junction bases left unmatched: 13. Germline-derived CDR1 and CDR2 are SGHVS and FNYEAQ. The chain's CDR3 is CASSTLGTSGSSAYNEQFF. CDR3 nucleotide sequence: TGTGCCAGCAGCACGCTCGGGACTAGCGGGTCCAGCGCCTACAATGAGCAGTTCTTC.

The V call is TRBV11-2, the J call TRBJ2-1; D is possibly TRBD1 (5 bases). The CDR3 runs to 17 residues. V was shortened by 3 bases and J by 6 bases, with 21 bases between the two germline ends. Germline assignment: CDR1 SGHAT and CDR2 FQNNGV. In DNA form, the CDR3 reads TGTGCCAGCAGCTTCCGAAACGGGCAGGGTGTAAGCAATGAGCAGTTCTTC. It translates to CASSFRNGQGVSNEQFF. The whole variable domain, remainder taken from reference TRBV11-2 and TRBJ2-1, is EAGVAQSPRYKIIEKRQSVAFWCNPISGHATLYWYQQILGQGPKLLIQFQNNGVVDDSQLPKDRFSAERLKGVDSTLKIQPAKLEDSAVYLCASSFRNGQGVSNEQFFGPGTRLTVL.

The chain recombines TRBV7-8 with TRBJ2-1; 8 bases align to TRBD2. Germline-derived CDR1 and CDR2 are SGHVS and FQNEAQ. The trim removed 1 base at V and 6 bases at J, leaving 2 bases unmatched. This CDR3 spans 14 amino acids. CDR3 DNA sequence: TGTGCCAGCAGCTTAGTGGGGACTAGCAATGAGCAGTTCTTC. Protein: CASSLVGTSNEQFF.

The chain recombines TRBV25-1 with TRBJ2-2; no clear D gene. Germline CDR1 MGHDK, CDR2 SYGVNS. Trimming pared 1 base from V and 0 bases from J, leaving 9 bases between. This CDR3 is built from 16 residues. The CDR3 loop reads CASSEFHSANTGELFF. CDR3 in DNA: TGTGCCAGCAGTGAATTTCACTCGGCGAACACCGGGGAGCTGTTTTTT.

This clone was observed once. V and J are TRBV4-1 and TRBJ2-7; D possibly corresponds to TRBD1 (6 bases). The CDR3 spans 15 residues. Germline lookup yields CDR1 MGHRA and CDR2 YSYEKL. Trimming shortened V by 2 bases and J by 2 bases, and 13 bases separated the two germline ends. CDR3 residues: CASSQRDMPPYEQYV. The CDR3 bases are TGCGCCAGCAGCCAACGGGACATGCCGCCCTACGAGCAGTACGTC.

This chain links TRBV11-2 with TRBJ1-2, with 10 bases lining up with TRBD1. CDR1 is SGHAT, CDR2 FQNNGV, per germline. V lost 5 bases and J lost 1; bases outside the gene matches: 7. This CDR3 is 16 amino acids long. The CDR3 spells CASSKPRTGGNYGYTF. The CDR3 DNA is TGTGCCAGCAGCAAACCCAGGACAGGGGGTAACTATGGCTACACCTTC.

This chain's CDR3 is CASSLGQGASDTQYF. Here the CDR3 DNA reads TGCGCCAGCAGCTTGGGACAGGGGGCCTCAGATACGCAGTATTTT. This chain uses TRBV5-1 with TRBJ2-3, with 10 bases that match TRBD1. V lost 0 bases, J lost 4 bases, and 2 bases stayed unmatched. The CDR3 contains 15 residues. Germline lookup yields CDR1 SGHRS and CDR2 YFSETQ.

The CDR3, as DNA: TGTGCCAGCTCACCATATCCGGCGGGGGGGGCCAACGTCCTGACTTTC. It encodes CASSPYPAGGANVLTF. V usage is TRBV18 and J usage is TRBJ2-6; D may be TRBD2 (6 bases). This CDR3 comprises 16 residues. V lost 2 bases to trimming and J lost 4 bases, with 12 bases between them. The germline V gene has CDR1 KGHSH and CDR2 LQKENI.

The chain couples TRBV18 to TRBJ1-6; D is perhaps TRBD1 (5 bases). Trimming removed 3 bases from V and 4 bases from J, with 10 bases in between. The CDR3 extends over 15 amino acids. Germline assignment: CDR1 KGHSH and CDR2 LQKENI. This chain's CDR3 is CASSPATDYNSPLHF. DNA of the CDR3: TGTGCCAGCTCACCCGCGACAGATTATAATTCACCCCTCCACTTT.

The rearrangement links TRBV2 to TRBJ2-1, with TRBD2 matching over 14 bases. Germline V lookup: CDR1 SNHLY, CDR2 FYNNEI. CDR3 size: 19 residues. V was pared by 6 bases and J by 2 bases, with 12 bases of the junction left unmatched. The CDR3 sequence: CASSKAGTSGSSPYNEQFF. The CDR3 bases are TGTGCCAGCAGCAAAGCCGGGACTAGCGGGAGTTCCCCCTACAATGAGCAGTTCTTC.

The chain recombines TRBV6-6 with TRBJ2-1, with D unresolved. Trimming removed 10 bases at V and 0 bases at J, with 10 bases between. The germline CDR1 and CDR2 sequences are MNHNY and SVGAGI (reference sequence). This CDR3 comprises 13 residues. The CDR3 reads CATASSSYNEQFF. In DNA, the CDR3 is TGTGCCACCGCATCCAGCTCCTACAATGAGCAGTTCTTC.

The J gene is TRBJ2-3, the V gene TRBV27; TRBD2 is a possible D gene (5 bases). Germline V gene data show CDR1 as MNHEY and CDR2 as SMNVEV (reference sequence). This CDR3 is built from 13 residues. V lost 5 bases and J 1 base, leaving 7 bases between the germline ends. CDR3 in amino acids: CASSKEGTDTQYF. CDR3 coding DNA: TGTGCCAGCAGTAAGGAGGGCACAGATACGCAGTATTTT.